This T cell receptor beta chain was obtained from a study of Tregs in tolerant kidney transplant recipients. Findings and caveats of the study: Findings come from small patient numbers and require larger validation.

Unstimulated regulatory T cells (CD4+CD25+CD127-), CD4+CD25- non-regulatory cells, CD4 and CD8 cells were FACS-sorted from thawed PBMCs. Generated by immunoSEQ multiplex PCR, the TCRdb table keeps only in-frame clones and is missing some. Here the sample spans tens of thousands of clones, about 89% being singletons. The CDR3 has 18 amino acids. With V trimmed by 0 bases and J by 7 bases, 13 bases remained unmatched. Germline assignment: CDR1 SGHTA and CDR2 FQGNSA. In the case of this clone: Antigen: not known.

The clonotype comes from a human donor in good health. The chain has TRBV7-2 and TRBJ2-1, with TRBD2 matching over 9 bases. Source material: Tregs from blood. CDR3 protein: CASSLAGAGGPLINEQFF. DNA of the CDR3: TGTGCCAGCAGCTTAGCGGGGGCGGGAGGGCCACTAATTAATGAGCAGTTCTTC.